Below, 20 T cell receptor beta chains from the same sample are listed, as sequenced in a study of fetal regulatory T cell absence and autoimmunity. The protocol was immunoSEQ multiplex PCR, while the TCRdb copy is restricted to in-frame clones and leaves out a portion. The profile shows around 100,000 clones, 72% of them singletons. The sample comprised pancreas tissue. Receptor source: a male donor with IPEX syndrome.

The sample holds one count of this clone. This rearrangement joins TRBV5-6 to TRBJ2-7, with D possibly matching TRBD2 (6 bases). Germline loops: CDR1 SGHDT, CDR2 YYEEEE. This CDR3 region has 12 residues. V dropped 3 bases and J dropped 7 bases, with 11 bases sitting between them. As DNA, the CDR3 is TGTGCCAGCAGCTATCTAGCGTGGGAGCAGTACTTC. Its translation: CASSYLAWEQYF.

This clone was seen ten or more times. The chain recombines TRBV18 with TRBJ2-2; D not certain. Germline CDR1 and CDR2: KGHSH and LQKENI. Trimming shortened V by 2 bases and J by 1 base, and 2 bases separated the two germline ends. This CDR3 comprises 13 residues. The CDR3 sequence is CASSPGNTGELFF. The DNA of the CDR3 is TGTGCCAGCTCACCAGGGAACACCGGGGAGCTGTTTTTT.

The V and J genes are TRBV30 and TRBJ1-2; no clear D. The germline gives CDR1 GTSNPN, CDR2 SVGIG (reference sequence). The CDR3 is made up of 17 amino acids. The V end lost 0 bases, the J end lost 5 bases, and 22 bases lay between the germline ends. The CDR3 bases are TGTGCCTGGAGTGTACTCATCCCAGGAAGGGCTGCTTATGGCTACACCTTC. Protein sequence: CAWSVLIPGRAAYGYTF.

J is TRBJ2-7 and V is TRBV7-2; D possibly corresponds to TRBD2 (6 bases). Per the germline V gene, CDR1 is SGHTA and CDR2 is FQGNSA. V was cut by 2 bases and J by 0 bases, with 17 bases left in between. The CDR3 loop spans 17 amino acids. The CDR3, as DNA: TGTGCCAGCAGCTTACACGTATCCCGACTAGACTCCTACGAGCAGTACTTC. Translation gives CASSLHVSRLDSYEQYF.

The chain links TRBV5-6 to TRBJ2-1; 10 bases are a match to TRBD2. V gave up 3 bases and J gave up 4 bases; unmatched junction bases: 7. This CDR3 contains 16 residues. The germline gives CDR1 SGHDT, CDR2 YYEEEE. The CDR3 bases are TGTGCCAGCAGCTGGCTAACTAGCGGGGCTTACAATGAGCAGTTCTTC. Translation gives CASSWLTSGAYNEQFF.

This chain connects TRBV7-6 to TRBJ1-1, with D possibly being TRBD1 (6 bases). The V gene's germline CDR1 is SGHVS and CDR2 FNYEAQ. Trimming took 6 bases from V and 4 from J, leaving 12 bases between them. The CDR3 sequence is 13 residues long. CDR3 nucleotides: TGTGCCAGCAGTTCACAGGGTCCCACTGAAGCTTTCTTT. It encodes CASSSQGPTEAFF.

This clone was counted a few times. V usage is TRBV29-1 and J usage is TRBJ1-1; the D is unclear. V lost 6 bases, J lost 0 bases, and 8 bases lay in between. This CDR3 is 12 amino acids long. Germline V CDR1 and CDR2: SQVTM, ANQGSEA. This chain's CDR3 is CSVRLMNTEAFF. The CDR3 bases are TGCAGCGTGCGACTGATGAACACTGAAGCTTTCTTT.

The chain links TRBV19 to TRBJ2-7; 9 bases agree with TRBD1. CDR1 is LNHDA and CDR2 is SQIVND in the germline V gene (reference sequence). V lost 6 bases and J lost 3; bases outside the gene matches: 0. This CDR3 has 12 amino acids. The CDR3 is CASRGQGYEQYF. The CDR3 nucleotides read TGTGCCAGTAGGGGACAGGGCTACGAGCAGTACTTC.

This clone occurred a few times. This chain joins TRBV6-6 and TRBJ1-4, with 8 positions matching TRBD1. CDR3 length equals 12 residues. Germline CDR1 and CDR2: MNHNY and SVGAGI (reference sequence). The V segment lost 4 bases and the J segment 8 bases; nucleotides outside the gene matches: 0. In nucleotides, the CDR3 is TGTGCCAGCAGTTGGACAGGGGAAAAACTGTTTTTT. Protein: CASSWTGEKLFF.

The CDR3: CASSRGRANEKLFF. The CDR3 DNA follows: TGTGCCAGCAGTCGGGGGAGGGCTAATGAAAAACTGTTTTTT. The rearrangement links TRBV27 to TRBJ1-4; possibly TRBD1 for D (5 bases). Trimming pared 5 bases from V and 3 bases from J, leaving 10 bases between. Germline V gives CDR1 MNHEY, CDR2 SMNVEV (reference sequence). The CDR3 is made up of 14 amino acids.

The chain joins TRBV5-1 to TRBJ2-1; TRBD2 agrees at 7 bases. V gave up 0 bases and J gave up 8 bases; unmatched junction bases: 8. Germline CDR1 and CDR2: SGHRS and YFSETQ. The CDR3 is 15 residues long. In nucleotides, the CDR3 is TGCGCCAGCAGCTTGGGACTAGCCTCGTTAGATGAGCAGTTCTTC. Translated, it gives CASSLGLASLDEQFF. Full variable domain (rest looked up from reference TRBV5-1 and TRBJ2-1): KAGVTQTPRYLIKTRGQQVTLSCSPISGHRSVSWYQQTPGQGLQFLFEYFSETQRNKGNFPGRFSGRQFSNSRSEMNVSTLELGDSALYLCASSLGLASLDEQFFGPGTRLTVL.

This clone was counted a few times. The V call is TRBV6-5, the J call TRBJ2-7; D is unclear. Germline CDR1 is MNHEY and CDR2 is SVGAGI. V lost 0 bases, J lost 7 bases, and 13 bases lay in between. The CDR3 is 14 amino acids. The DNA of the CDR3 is TGTGCCAGCAGTTACTCACTAAACCGCCGGGAGCAGTACTTC. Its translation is CASSYSLNRREQYF.

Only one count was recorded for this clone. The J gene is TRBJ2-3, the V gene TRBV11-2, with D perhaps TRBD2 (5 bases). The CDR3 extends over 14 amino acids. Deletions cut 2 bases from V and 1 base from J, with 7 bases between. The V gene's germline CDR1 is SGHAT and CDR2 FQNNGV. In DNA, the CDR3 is TGTGCCAGCAGCTTACGCGGGCGCACAGATACGCAGTATTTT. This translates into CASSLRGRTDTQYF.

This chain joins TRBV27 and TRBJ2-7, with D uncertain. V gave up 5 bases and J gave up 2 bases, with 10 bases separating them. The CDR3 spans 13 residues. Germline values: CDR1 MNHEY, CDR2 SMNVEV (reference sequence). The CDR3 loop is CASSLSKTYEQYF. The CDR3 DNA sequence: TGTGCCAGCAGTCTCAGCAAAACCTACGAGCAGTACTTC.

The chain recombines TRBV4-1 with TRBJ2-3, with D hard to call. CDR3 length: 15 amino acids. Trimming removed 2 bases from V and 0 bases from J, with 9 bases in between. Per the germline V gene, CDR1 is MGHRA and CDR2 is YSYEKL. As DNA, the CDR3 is TGCGCCAGCAGCCAATACCAGCTTAGCACAGATACGCAGTATTTT. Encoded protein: CASSQYQLSTDTQYF.

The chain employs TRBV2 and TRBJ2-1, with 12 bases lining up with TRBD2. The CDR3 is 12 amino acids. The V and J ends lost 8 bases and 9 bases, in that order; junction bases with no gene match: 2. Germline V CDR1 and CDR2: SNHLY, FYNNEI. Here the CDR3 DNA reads TGTGCCAGCCCGACTAGCGGGAGTGAGCAGTTCTTC. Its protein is CASPTSGSEQFF.

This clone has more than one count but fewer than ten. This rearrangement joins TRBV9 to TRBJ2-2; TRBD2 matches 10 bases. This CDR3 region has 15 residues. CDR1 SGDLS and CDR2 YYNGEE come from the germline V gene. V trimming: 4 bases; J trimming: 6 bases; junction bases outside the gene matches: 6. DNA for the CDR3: TGTGCCAGCAGCATGAGCGGGGGGGCAGCCGGGGAGCTGTTTTTT. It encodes CASSMSGGAAGELFF.

The CDR3 region is CASSQGSTNEKLFF. Written as DNA, the CDR3 is TGCGCCAGCAGCCAAGGGTCAACTAATGAAAAACTGTTTTTT. V gene TRBV4-1 combines with J gene TRBJ1-4, with D hard to call. Germline V gene sequence: CDR1 MGHRA, CDR2 YSYEKL. V was cut by 1 base and J by 0 bases, with 3 bases left in between. CDR3 size: 14 residues.

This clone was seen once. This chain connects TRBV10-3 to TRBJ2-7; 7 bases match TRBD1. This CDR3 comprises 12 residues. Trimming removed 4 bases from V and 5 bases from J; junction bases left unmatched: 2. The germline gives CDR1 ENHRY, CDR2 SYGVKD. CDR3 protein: CAISADRDEQYF. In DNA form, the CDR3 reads TGTGCCATCAGTGCAGACAGGGACGAGCAGTACTTC.

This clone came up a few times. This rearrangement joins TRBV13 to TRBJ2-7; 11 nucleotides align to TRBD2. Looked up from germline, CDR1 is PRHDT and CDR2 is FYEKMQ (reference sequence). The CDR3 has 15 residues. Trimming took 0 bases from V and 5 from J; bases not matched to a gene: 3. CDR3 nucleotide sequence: TGTGCCAGCAGCTTAGGTCTAGCGGGGGGCCACGAGCAGTACTTC. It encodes CASSLGLAGGHEQYF. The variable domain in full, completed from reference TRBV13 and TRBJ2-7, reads AAGVIQSPRHLIKEKRETATLKCYPIPRHDTVYWYQQGPGQDPQFLISFYEKMQSDKGSIPDRFSAQQFSDYHSELNMSSLELGDSALYFCASSLGLAGGHEQYFGPGTRLTVT.